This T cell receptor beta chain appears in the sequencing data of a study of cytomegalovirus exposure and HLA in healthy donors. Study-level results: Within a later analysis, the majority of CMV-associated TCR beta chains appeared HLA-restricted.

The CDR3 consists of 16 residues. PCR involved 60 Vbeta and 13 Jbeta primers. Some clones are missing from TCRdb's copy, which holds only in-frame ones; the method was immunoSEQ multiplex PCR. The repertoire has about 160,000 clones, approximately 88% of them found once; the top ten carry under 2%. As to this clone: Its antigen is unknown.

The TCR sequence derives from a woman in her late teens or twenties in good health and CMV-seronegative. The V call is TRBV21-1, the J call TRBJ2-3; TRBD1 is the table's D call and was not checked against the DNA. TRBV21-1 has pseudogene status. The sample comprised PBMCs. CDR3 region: CASGAGECGGVDTQYF. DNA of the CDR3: TGTGCCAGCGGGGCAGGGGAATGTGGTGGAGTAGATACGCAGTATTTT.